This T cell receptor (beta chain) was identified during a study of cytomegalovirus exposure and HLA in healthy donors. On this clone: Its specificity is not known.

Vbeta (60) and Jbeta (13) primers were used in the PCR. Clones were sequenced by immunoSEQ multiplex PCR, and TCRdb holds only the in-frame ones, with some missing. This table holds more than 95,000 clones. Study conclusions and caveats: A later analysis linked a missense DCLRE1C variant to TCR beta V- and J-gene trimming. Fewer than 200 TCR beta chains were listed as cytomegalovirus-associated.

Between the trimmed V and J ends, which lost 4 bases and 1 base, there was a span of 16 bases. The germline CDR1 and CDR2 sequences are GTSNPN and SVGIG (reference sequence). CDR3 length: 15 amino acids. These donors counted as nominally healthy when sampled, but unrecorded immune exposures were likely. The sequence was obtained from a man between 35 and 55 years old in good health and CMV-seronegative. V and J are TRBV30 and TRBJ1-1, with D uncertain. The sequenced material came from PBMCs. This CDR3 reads CAWTKGAARNTEAFF. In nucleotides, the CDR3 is TGTGCCTGGACGAAAGGTGCGGCCCGGAACACTGAAGCTTTCTTT.